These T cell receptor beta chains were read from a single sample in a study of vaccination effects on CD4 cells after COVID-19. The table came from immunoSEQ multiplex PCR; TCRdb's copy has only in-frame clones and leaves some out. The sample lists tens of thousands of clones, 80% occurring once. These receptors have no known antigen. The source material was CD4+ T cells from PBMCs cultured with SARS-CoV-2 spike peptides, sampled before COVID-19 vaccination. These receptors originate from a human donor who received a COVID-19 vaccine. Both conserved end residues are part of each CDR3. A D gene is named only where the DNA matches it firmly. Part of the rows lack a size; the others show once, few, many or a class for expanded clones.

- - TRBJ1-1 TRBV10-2 TGCGCCAGCAGGGAGGCCCCTCGGGGTTCTGAAGCTTTCTTT CASREAPRGSEAFF
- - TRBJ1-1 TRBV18 TGTGCCAGCTCACCTACACCGAACACTGAAGCTTTCTTT CASSPTPNTEAFF
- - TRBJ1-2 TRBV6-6 TGTGCCAGCACGCGGGGGATAATGGAGGGCTACACCTTC CASTRGIMEGYTF
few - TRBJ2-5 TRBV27 TGTGCCAGCACCCCGGCGGGGTCAGAGACCCAGTACTTC CASTPAGSETQYF
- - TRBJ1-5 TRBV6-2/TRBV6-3 TGTGCCAGCAGTTATTTACAGGGTTTTCGGGGCAATCAGCCCCAGCATTTT CASSYLQGFRGNQPQHF
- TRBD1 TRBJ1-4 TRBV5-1 TGCGCCAGCAGCTTGGCAGGGGGCTCTGATGAAAAACTGTTTTTT CASSLAGGSDEKLFF
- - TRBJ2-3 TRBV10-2 TGCGCCAGCAGTGAGTCAGGCTGGTACGGCACAGATACGCAGTATTTT CASSESGWYGTDTQYF
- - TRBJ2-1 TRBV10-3 TGTGCCATCAGTGAGGGTAGAGGGGATGACTACAATGAGCAGTTCTTC CAISEGRGDDYNEQFF
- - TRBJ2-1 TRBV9 TGTGCCAGCAGCCCCTTGTCAGGGTACAATGAGCAGTTCTTC CASSPLSGYNEQFF
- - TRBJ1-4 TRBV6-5 TGTGCCAGCAGTTCCTATCTGGCAGCTAATGAAAAACTGTTTTTT CASSSYLAANEKLFF
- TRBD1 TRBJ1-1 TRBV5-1 TGCGCCAGCAGCCCGGACAGGGCGAACACTGAAGCTTTCTTT CASSPDRANTEAFF
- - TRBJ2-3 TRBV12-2 TGTGCAAGTCGCTTAGCCGGTAAACTAGCGGGGACCCACACAGATACGCAGTATTTT CASRLAGKLAGTHTDTQYF
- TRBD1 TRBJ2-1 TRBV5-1 TGCGCCAGCAGCTTGGTCGGACAGGGTAACAATGAGCAGTTCTTC CASSLVGQGNNEQFF
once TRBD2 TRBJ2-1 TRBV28 TGTGCCAGCACCAGGACTAGCCCCTACAATGAGCAGTTCTTC CASTRTSPYNEQFF
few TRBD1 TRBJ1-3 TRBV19 TGTGCCAGTACCAACAGGGGGGCTGGAAACACCATATATTTT CASTNRGAGNTIYF
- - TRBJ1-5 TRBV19 TGTGCCAGTAGTATTCTCGTAGGGACATATCAGCCCCAGCATTTT CASSILVGTYQPQHF
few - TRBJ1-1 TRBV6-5 TGTGCCAGCAATAAAGGGACTGAAGCTTTCTTT CASNKGTEAFF